The 27 T cell receptor beta chains in this list originate from one sample, sequenced in a study of beta chain features in type 1 diabetes. Expressed TCRB transcripts got sequenced, as all isolated RNA was reverse transcribed. Assay: immunoSEQ multiplex PCR; the TCRdb copy retains only in-frame clones and omits some. The sample includes roughly 500,000 clones, 30% of them seen just once. The sequenced sample was naive CD4+ T cells from blood. These receptors were obtained from a man aged 18 to 29 in good health.

V usage is TRBV20-1 and J usage is TRBJ1-2; no firm D call. Trimming removed 6 bases at V and 6 bases at J, with 11 bases between. The CDR3 extends over 11 amino acids. Germline V lookup: CDR1 DFQATT, CDR2 SNEGSKA (reference sequence). As DNA, the CDR3 is TGCAGTGCCCGCGTGAGGGATGGCTACACCTTC. Its translation is CSARVRDGYTF.

V gene TRBV28 combines with J gene TRBJ1-4, with D perhaps matching TRBD1 (6 bases). The CDR3 is 13 residues long. Germline V gene data show CDR1 as MDHEN and CDR2 as SYDVKM. V gave up 6 bases and J gave up 8 bases, with 13 bases separating them. CDR3 region: CASRDSLREKLFF. Written as DNA, the CDR3 is TGTGCCAGCAGGGACAGCCTGAGGGAAAAACTGTTTTTT.

This clone was detected a few times. The chain has TRBV10-3 and TRBJ1-1; D is unresolved. Germline lookup yields CDR1 ENHRY and CDR2 SYGVKD. V lost 6 bases and J 7 bases, leaving 9 bases between the germline ends. The CDR3 extends over 11 amino acids. In DNA form, the CDR3 reads TGTGCCATCAGCGCCCAGAATGAAGCTTTCTTT. Protein product: CAISAQNEAFF.

This clone was seen a few times. The chain recombines TRBV18 with TRBJ2-1, with a possible D match to TRBD2 (6 bases). The length of the CDR3 is 13 residues. Per the germline V gene, CDR1 is KGHSH and CDR2 is LQKENI. Deletions cut 2 bases from V and 8 bases from J, with 10 bases between. The CDR3 region is CASSPGGNHEQFF. The CDR3 nucleotides read TGTGCCAGCTCACCAGGAGGGAACCATGAGCAGTTCTTC.

This clone has only a few counts. The chain combines TRBV14 with TRBJ2-1; D is perhaps TRBD1 (6 bases). V lost 4 bases and J 10 bases, leaving 14 bases between the germline ends. Germline V gene data show CDR1 as SGHDN and CDR2 as FVKESK. This CDR3 comprises 13 residues. CDR3 loop: CASSPSQGREQFF. The CDR3, as DNA: TGTGCCAGCAGCCCGTCCCAGGGGCGAGAGCAGTTCTTC.

The V and J genes are TRBV14 and TRBJ2-5; D remains unclear. The V and J ends lost 2 bases and 6 bases respectively, with 7 bases between them. This CDR3 is 12 amino acids long. Germline V lookup: CDR1 SGHDN, CDR2 FVKESK. The CDR3 nucleotides read TGTGCCAGCAGCCAATCCGGGCAGACCCAGTACTTC. Translating gives CASSQSGQTQYF.

The chain joins TRBV30 to TRBJ1-5, with D possibly TRBD1 on 6 matching bases. Germline V gene data show CDR1 as GTSNPN and CDR2 as SVGIG (reference sequence). The CDR3 sequence is 16 residues long. The V and J ends lost 0 bases and 4 bases respectively, with 16 bases between them. CDR3: CAWSVSRAGVNQPQHF. Written as DNA, the CDR3 is TGTGCCTGGAGTGTATCGAGGGCAGGGGTGAATCAGCCCCAGCATTTT.

This clone occurred a few times. The V and J genes are TRBV9 and TRBJ2-1, with 10 positions matching TRBD1. J was trimmed by 6 bases and V by 0 bases; bases with no gene match: 3. Germline CDR1 reads SGDLS; CDR2 reads YYNGEE. The CDR3 length is 15 residues. Here the CDR3 reads CASSVVGTGVNEQFF. DNA of the CDR3: TGTGCCAGCAGCGTAGTAGGGACAGGGGTCAATGAGCAGTTCTTC.

This clone turned up a few times. V usage is TRBV28 and J usage is TRBJ2-1; 7 nucleotides agree with TRBD1. This CDR3 has 14 amino acids. V was clipped by 7 bases and J by 6 bases; unmatched bases: 9. Germline V gives CDR1 MDHEN, CDR2 SYDVKM. CDR3 loop: CASNGQAGTNEQFF. The CDR3 DNA reads TGTGCCAGCAACGGACAGGCAGGTACCAATGAGCAGTTCTTC.

The V call is TRBV27, the J call TRBJ2-1; D unresolved. The CDR3 consists of 14 residues. Trimming pared 0 bases from V and 7 bases from J, leaving 10 bases between. Per germline, CDR1 MNHEY and CDR2 SMNVEV (reference sequence). The CDR3 nucleotides are TGTGCCAGCAGTTTATCTGTCCAAAGGAATGAGCAGTTCTTC. This translates into CASSLSVQRNEQFF.

This clone was recorded a few times. This chain uses TRBV9 with TRBJ2-1, with TRBD2 identical over 11 bases. CDR3 size: 16 residues. The V gene end was trimmed by 0 bases and the J gene end by 9 bases; junction bases not matched to a gene: 8. Germline values: CDR1 SGDLS, CDR2 YYNGEE. CDR3 DNA: TGTGCCAGCAGCGTAGATGGGTCTAGCGGGAGGAGTGAGCAGTTCTTC. Its protein is CASSVDGSSGRSEQFF.

CDR3 DNA: TGTGCCAGCTCACCTCGACAGGGTTCGGCCAAAAACATTCAGTACTTC. Residues: CASSPRQGSAKNIQYF. The rearrangement links TRBV18 to TRBJ2-4, with 7 positions matching TRBD1. Germline V gene data show CDR1 as KGHSH and CDR2 as LQKENI. The J segment lost 1 base and the V segment lost 3 bases, leaving 6 bases of the junction unmatched. The CDR3 spans 16 residues.

In its sample, this clone was seen a few times. The chain joins TRBV4-1 to TRBJ2-1; 10 bases line up with TRBD2. V lost 0 bases to trimming and J lost 8 bases; unmatched junction nucleotides: 10. This CDR3 comprises 17 residues. The germline gives CDR1 MGHRA, CDR2 YSYEKL. The CDR3 DNA reads as TGCGCCAGCAGCCAAGAGGTTGCGGCTAGCGGGAGCTATGAGCAGTTCTTC. As protein: CASSQEVAASGSYEQFF.

The chain is built from TRBV6-5 and TRBJ2-3; D is perhaps TRBD1 or TRBD2 (6 bases each). The CDR3 is made up of 14 amino acids. V gave up 5 bases and J gave up 4 bases, with 13 bases separating them. Per germline, CDR1 MNHEY and CDR2 SVGAGI. CDR3 sequence (DNA): TGTGCCAGCAGTAGGGCCGGGGGCGCAGATACGCAGTATTTT. Residues: CASSRAGGADTQYF.

The V call is TRBV2, the J call TRBJ2-1; TRBD2 agrees at 8 bases. CDR1 and CDR2 from the germline V gene are SNHLY and FYNNEI. This CDR3 region has 19 residues. Trimming removed 4 bases from V and 0 bases from J; junction bases left unmatched: 14. The chain's CDR3 is CASSGRVTSALFSYNEQFF. CDR3 DNA: TGTGCCAGCAGTGGTCGTGTGACTAGCGCTCTGTTCTCCTACAATGAGCAGTTCTTC.

The chain employs TRBV7-8 and TRBJ2-7, with a tentative D call TRBD1 (6 bases). Trimming took 2 bases from V and 3 from J, leaving 17 bases between them. The CDR3 contains 16 residues. CDR1 and CDR2 from the germline V gene are SGHVS and FQNEAQ. CDR3 coding DNA: TGTGCCAGCAGCTTATCACCCGACAGGTCAAACTACGAGCAGTACTTC. Its protein product is CASSLSPDRSNYEQYF.

This chain links TRBV30 with TRBJ2-5; D is unclear. Deletions cut 0 bases from V and 5 bases from J, with 10 bases between. This CDR3 spans 13 amino acids. The germline CDR1 and CDR2 sequences are GTSNPN and SVGIG (reference sequence). CDR3 in DNA: TGTGCCTGGAGTGTTCGTTCCCCGGAGACCCAGTACTTC. Translating gives CAWSVRSPETQYF.

This chain connects TRBV19 to TRBJ2-1, with TRBD1 as a possible D gene (6 bases). V lost 4 bases, J lost 9 bases, and 19 bases lay in between. This CDR3 has 15 amino acids. The germline CDR1 and CDR2 sequences are LNHDA and SQIVND (reference sequence). As DNA, the CDR3 is TGTGCCAGTAGTACAAACCCAACAGGGATGGGTGAGCAGTTCTTC. Its protein product is CASSTNPTGMGEQFF.

The gene calls are TRBV25-1 and TRBJ2-7; D may be TRBD1 (6 bases). Germline loops: CDR1 MGHDK, CDR2 SYGVNS. CDR3 length: 16 amino acids. Between the trimmed V and J ends, which lost 0 bases and 6 bases, there was a span of 18 bases. CDR3 nucleotides: TGTGCCAGCAGTGAATATGGGCGTCAGGGGCACCGCGAGCAGTACTTC. Translated: CASSEYGRQGHREQYF.

This sequence joins TRBV7-9 and TRBJ2-2; D might be TRBD2 (6 bases). Germline values: CDR1 SEHNR, CDR2 FQNEAQ (reference sequence). The CDR3 spans 17 residues. The V end lost 1 base, the J end lost 4 bases, and 16 bases lay between the germline ends. The chain's CDR3 is CASSLGRLGRGTGELFF. In DNA form, the CDR3 reads TGTGCCAGCAGCTTAGGTCGACTAGGTCGTGGCACCGGGGAGCTGTTTTTT. Complete variable domain (other parts from reference TRBV7-9 and TRBJ2-2): DTGVSQNPRHKITKRGQNVTFRCDPISEHNRLYWYRQTLGQGPEFLTYFQNEAQLEKSRLLSDRFSAERPKGSFSTLEIQRTEQGDSAMYLCASSLGRLGRGTGELFFGEGSRLTVL.

This chain links TRBV28 with TRBJ2-1; D ambiguous. The CDR3 runs to 14 residues. V was pared by 1 base and J by 12 bases, with 16 bases between. CDR1 is MDHEN, CDR2 SYDVKM, per germline. The CDR3 DNA follows: TGTGCCAGCAGTTTATACCAGGACCCCAAGGGGCAGTTCTTC. Residues: CASSLYQDPKGQFF.

The sample holds one count of this clone. The chain recombines TRBV9 with TRBJ2-5; 9 bases line up with TRBD2. V was clipped by 3 bases and J by 2 bases; unmatched bases: 2. Germline V lookup: CDR1 SGDLS, CDR2 YYNGEE. This CDR3 has 14 amino acids. CDR3 sequence reads: CASSGLAGQETQYF. CDR3 in DNA: TGTGCCAGCAGCGGCCTAGCGGGGCAAGAGACCCAGTACTTC.

The chain couples TRBV25-1 to TRBJ2-7; D unresolved. The CDR3 extends over 14 amino acids. Trimming stripped 0 bases from V and 4 bases from J, with 10 bases between. From germline, CDR1 is MGHDK and CDR2 SYGVNS. Here the CDR3 DNA reads TGTGCCAGCAGTGAATACGGCAGTCGGTACGAGCAGTACTTC. It codes for CASSEYGSRYEQYF.

This clone was seen a handful of times. Additional DNA sequences in this sample encode the identical CDR3. This chain connects TRBV28 to TRBJ2-7; possible D gene TRBD2, 5 bases. Germline values: CDR1 MDHEN, CDR2 SYDVKM. This CDR3 contains 11 residues. Trimming pared 2 bases from V and 6 bases from J, leaving 5 bases between. CDR3 nucleotides: TGTGCCAGCAGTTTACGGGGCGAGCAGTACTTC. Protein: CASSLRGEQYF.

The table lists this clone with a count of one. V is TRBV27 and J is TRBJ2-7; 8 nucleotides align to TRBD2. The trim removed 0 bases at V and 0 bases at J, leaving 4 bases unmatched. Germline CDR1 reads MNHEY; CDR2 reads SMNVEV (reference sequence). CDR3 length: 16 residues. CDR3 residues: CASSLSSGGPSYEQYF. DNA of the CDR3: TGTGCCAGCAGTTTATCGAGCGGGGGACCCTCCTACGAGCAGTACTTC.

This sequence joins TRBV18 and TRBJ1-4, with D unresolved. This CDR3 contains 15 residues. The V and J ends lost 1 base and 4 bases respectively, with 10 bases between them. In germline, CDR1 is KGHSH, CDR2 LQKENI. CDR3 in DNA: TGTGCCAGCTCACCACAACGTGGGGATAATGAAAAACTGTTTTTT. Encoded protein: CASSPQRGDNEKLFF.

CDR3 bases: TGTGCCAGCAGCGTAGACCCAGGGGGGGACACTGAAGCTTTCTTT. Its protein product is CASSVDPGGDTEAFF. The chain carries TRBV9 and TRBJ1-1; 7 bases line up with TRBD1. From germline, CDR1 is SGDLS and CDR2 YYNGEE. The CDR3 is 15 amino acids. V lost 0 bases to trimming and J lost 3 bases; unmatched junction nucleotides: 5.